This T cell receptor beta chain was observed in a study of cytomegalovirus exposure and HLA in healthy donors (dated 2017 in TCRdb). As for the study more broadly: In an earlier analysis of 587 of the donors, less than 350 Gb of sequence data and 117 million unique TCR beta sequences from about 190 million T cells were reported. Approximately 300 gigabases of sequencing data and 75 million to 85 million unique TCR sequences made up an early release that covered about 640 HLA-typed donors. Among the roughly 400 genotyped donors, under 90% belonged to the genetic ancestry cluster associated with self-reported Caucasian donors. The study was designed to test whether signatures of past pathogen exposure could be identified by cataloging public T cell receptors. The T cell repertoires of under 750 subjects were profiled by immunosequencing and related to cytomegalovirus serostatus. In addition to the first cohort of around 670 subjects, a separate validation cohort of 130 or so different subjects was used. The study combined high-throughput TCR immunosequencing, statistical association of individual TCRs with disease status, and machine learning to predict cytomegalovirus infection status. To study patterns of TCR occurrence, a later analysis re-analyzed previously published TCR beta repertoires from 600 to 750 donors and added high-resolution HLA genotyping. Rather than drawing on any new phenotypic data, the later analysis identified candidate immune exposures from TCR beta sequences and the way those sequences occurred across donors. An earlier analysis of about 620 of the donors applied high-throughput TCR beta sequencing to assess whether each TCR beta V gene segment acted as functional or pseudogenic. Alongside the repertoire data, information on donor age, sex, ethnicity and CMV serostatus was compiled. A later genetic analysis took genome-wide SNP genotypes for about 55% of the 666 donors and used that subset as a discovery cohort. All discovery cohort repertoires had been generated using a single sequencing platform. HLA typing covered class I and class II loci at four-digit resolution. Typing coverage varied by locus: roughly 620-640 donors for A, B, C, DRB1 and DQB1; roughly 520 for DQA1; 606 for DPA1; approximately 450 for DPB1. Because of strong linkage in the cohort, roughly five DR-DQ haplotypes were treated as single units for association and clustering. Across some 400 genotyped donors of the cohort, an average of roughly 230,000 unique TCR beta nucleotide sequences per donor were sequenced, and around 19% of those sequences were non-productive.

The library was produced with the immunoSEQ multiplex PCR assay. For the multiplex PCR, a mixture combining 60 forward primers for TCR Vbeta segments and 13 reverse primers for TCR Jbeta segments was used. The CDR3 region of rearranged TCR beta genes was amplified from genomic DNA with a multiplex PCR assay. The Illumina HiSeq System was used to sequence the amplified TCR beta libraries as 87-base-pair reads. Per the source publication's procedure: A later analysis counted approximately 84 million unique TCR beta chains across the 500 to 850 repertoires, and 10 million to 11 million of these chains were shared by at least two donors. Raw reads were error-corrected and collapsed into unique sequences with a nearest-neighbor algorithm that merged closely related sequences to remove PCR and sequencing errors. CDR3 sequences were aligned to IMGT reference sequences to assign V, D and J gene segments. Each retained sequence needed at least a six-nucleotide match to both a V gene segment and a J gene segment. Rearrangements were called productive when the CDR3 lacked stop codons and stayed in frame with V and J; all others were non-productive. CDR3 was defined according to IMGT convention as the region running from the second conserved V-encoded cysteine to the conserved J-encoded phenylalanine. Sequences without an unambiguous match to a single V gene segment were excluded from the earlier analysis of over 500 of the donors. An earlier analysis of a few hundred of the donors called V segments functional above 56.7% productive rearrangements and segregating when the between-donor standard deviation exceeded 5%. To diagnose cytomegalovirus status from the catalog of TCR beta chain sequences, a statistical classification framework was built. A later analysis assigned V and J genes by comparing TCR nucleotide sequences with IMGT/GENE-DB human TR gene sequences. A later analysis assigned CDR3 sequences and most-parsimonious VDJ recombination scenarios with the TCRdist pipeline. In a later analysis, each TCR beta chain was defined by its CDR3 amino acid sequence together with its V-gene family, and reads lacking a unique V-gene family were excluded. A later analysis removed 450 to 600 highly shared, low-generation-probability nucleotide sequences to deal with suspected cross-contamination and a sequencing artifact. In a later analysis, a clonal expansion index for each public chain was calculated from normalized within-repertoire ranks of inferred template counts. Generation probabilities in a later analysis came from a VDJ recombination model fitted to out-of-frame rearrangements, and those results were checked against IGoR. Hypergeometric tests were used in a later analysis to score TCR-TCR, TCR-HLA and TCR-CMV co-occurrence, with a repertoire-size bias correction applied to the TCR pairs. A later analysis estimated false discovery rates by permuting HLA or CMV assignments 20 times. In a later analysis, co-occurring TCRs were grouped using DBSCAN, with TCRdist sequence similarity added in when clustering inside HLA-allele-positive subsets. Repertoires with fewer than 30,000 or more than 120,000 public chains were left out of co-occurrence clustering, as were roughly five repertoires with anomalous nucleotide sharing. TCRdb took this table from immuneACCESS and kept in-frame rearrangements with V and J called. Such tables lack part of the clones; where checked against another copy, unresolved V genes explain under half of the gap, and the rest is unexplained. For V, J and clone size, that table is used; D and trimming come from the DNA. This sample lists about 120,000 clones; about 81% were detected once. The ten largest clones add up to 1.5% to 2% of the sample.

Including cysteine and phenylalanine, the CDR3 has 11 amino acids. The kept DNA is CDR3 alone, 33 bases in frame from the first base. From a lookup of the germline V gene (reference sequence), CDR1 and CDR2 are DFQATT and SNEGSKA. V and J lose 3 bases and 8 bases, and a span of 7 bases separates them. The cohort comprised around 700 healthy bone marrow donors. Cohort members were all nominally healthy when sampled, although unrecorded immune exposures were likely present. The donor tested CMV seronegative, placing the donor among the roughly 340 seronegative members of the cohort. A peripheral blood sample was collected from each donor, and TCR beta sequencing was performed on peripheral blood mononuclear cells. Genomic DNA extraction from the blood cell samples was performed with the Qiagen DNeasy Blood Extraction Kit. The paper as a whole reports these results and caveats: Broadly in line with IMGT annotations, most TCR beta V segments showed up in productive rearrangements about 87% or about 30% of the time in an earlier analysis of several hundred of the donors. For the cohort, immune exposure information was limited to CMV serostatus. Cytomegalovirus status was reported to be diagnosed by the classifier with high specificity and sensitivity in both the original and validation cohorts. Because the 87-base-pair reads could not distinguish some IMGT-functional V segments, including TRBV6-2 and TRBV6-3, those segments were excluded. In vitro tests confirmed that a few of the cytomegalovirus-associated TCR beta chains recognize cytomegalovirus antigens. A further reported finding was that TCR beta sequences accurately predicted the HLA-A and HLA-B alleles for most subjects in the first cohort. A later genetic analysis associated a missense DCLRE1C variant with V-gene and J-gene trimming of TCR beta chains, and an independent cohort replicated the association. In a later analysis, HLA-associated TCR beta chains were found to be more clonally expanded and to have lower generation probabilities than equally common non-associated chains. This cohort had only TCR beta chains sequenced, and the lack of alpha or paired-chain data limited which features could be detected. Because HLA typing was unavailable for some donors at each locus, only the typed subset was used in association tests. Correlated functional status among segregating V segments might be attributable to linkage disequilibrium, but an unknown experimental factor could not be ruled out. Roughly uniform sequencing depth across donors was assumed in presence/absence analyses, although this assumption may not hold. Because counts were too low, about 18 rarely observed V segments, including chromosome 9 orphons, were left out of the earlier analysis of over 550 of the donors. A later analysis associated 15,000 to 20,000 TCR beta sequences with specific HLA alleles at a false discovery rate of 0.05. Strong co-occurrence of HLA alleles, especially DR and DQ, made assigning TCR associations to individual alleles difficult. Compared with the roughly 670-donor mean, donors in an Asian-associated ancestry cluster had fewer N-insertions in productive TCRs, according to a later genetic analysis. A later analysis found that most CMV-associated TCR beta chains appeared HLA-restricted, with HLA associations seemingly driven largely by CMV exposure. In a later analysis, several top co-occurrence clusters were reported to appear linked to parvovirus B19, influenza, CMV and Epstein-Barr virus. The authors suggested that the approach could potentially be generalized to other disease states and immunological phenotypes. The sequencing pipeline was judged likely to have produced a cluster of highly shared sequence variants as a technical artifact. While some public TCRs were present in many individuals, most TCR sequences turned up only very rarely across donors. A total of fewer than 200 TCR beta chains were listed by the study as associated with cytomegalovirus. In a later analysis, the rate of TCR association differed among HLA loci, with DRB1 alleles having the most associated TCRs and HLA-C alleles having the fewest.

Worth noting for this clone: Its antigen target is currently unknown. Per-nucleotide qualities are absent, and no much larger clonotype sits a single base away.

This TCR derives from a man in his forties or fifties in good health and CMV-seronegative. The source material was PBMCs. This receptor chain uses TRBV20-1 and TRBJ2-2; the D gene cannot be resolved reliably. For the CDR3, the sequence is CSASSRGELFF. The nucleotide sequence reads TGCAGTGCTAGTTCCAGGGGGGAGCTGTTTTTT.